A selection of T cell receptor beta chains follows, all from one sample in a study of regulatory T cells in long-lasting Graves disease. TCRdb independently ran MiXCR on the multiplex PCR reads; one entry per CDR3 protein. The repertoire holds around 400,000 distinct CDR3 sequences, with 15% as singletons. These data also formed part of another study, on T cells in Graves' hyperthyroidism and ophthalmopathy.

The sequencing here drew on peripheral blood mononuclear cells (PBMCs), taken at new diagnosis, from a patient treated with antithyroid drugs. These receptors all stem from a woman in her thirties or forties with Graves disease. Each CDR3 is given with its conserved first and last residue. The D gene is left open where the match is weak. A row's size may be missing; if present it is once, few, many or a size class.

>NA|TRBJ2-1|TRBD1|TRBV28
TGTACCAGCAGGGGCACCGGGACAGGGACGTACAATGAGCAGTTCTTC
CTSRGTGTGTYNEQFF
>many|TRBJ1-1|TRBD1|TRBV19
TGTGCCAGTAGTAGGGGACAGGAGGGTGGTGAAGCTTTCTTT
CASSRGQEGGEAFF
>few|TRBJ1-5|TRBD1|TRBV7-3
TGTGCCAGGGGGGACAGGGAAGTGGCCCAGCATTTT
CARGDREVAQHF
>many|TRBJ2-5|NA|TRBV10-1
TGCGCCAGCAGTGAAGGTCGTAGCTCGTTGGAGACCCAGTACTTC
CASSEGRSSLETQYF
>many|TRBJ2-5|NA|TRBV12-3/TRBV12-4
TGTGCCAGCAGTTTCGGCCTTCGGCAAGAGACCCAGTACTTC
CASSFGLRQETQYF
>NA|TRBJ2-1|NA|TRBV9
TGTGCCAGCAGCGTAGACTATTACAATGAGCAGTTCTTC
CASSVDYYNEQFF
>many|TRBJ2-7|TRBD2|TRBV6-2/TRBV6-3
TGTGCCAGCAGTTTCCAAGGACTAGCGGGAGGAGTCTACGAGCAGTACTTC
CASSFQGLAGGVYEQYF
>many|TRBJ2-1|NA|TRBV29-1
TGCAGCGTTGAATGGTGGAACAATGAGCAGTTCTTC
CSVEWWNNEQFF
>NA|TRBJ2-1|TRBD2|TRBV7-9
TGTGCCAGCAGCCGGGTATCTAGCGGGGAATACAATGAGCAGTTCTTC
CASSRVSSGEYNEQFF
>many|TRBJ1-2|TRBD1|TRBV27
TGTGCCAGCAGTTTGGGACAGGGGGTTTTCGGCTACACCTTC
CASSLGQGVFGYTF
>NA|TRBJ2-1|TRBD2|TRBV11-2
TGTGCCAGCAGCTTAAATCAGGGACTAGCGGGAGGGCAGTTCTTC
CASSLNQGLAGGQFF
>many|TRBJ2-7|TRBD2|TRBV6-5
TGTGCCAGCAGTTACTCACTAGCGGGAGGGCCTTTCGACGAGCAGTACTTC
CASSYSLAGGPFDEQYF
>NA|TRBJ1-2|NA|TRBV28
TGTGCCAGCAGGCCCTCCGGGGGGTTAGTCGGGGGCTACACCTTC
CASRPSGGLVGGYTF
>few|TRBJ2-5|TRBD2|TRBV27
TGTGCCAGCAGTTTTGCTACTAGCGGGAGGGAGACCCAGTACTTC
CASSFATSGRETQYF
>many|TRBJ2-7|NA|TRBV28
TGTGCCAGCAGTTTAGGGGTCCTCTACGAGCAGTACTTC
CASSLGVLYEQYF
>many|TRBJ2-7|TRBD2|TRBV7-2
TGTGCCAGCAGTCCTATAGCGGGAGGGCCTTCCTACGAGCAGTACTTC
CASSPIAGGPSYEQYF
>many|TRBJ2-1|NA|TRBV3-1
TGTGCCAGCAGCCACGACAGCTACTCCTACAATGAGCAGTTCTTC
CASSHDSYSYNEQFF
>many|TRBJ2-3|NA|TRBV11-3
TGTGCCAGCAGCTTAGATCTGTCCGGGAGAGGGGGCACAGATACGCAGTATTTT
CASSLDLSGRGGTDTQYF
>many|TRBJ2-5|TRBD1|TRBV7-9
TGTGCCAGCAGCCCCTGGGACAGGCCCACCCAGTACTTC
CASSPWDRPTQYF
>many|TRBJ1-2|TRBD1|TRBV2
TGTGCCAGCAGTGAAGCCCGGACAGGGGGCGCGTCTGGCTACACCTTC
CASSEARTGGASGYTF
>many|TRBJ2-1|NA|TRBV11-2
TGTGCCAGCAGCCCGACGGGGGATGAGCAGTTCTTC
CASSPTGDEQFF
>many|TRBJ2-2|NA|TRBV5-1
TGCGCCAGCAGCTGGGGGCTGGGAGACGGAGGCGGGGAGCTGTTTTTT
CASSWGLGDGGGELFF
>NA|TRBJ2-1|NA|TRBV11-2
TGTGCCAGCAGCTTAGCCCGACTGGGATACAATGAGCAGTTCTTC
CASSLARLGYNEQFF
>NA|TRBJ2-1|TRBD2|TRBV18
TGTGCCAGCTCACCTATGATGACTAGCGGCTACAATGAGCAGTTCTTC
CASSPMMTSGYNEQFF
>many|TRBJ2-7|TRBD1|TRBV6-1
TGTGCCAGCAGCACAGGGGGAGTTCCCTCCTACGAGCAGTACTTC
CASSTGGVPSYEQYF
>few|TRBJ2-1|TRBD2|TRBV9
TGTGCCAGCAGCGTAGAAGGGACTAGCGGGAGCTACAATGAGCAGTTCTTC
CASSVEGTSGSYNEQFF
>many|TRBJ2-1|NA|TRBV11-2
TGTGCCAGCAGTACCAGGGCAAGGGGTGGAAATGAGCAGTTCTTC
CASSTRARGGNEQFF
>many|TRBJ2-7|NA|TRBV28
TGTGCCAGCAGTTTGAACAGGGGAGGCGAGCAGTACTTC
CASSLNRGGEQYF
>few|TRBJ2-7|NA|TRBV18
TGTGCCAGCTCACCACCAACCCGGGCCCGAGGAGAGCAGTACTTC
CASSPPTRARGEQYF
>many|TRBJ2-7|NA|TRBV3-1
TGTGCCAGCAGCCGGGGGAACTCCTACGAGCAGTACTTC
CASSRGNSYEQYF
>many|TRBJ2-7|NA|TRBV2
TGTGCCGGGGGTAGAAAAAGCGACTACGAGCAGTACTTC
CAGGRKSDYEQYF
>few|TRBJ2-7|TRBD2|TRBV15
TGTGCCACCAGCGAAGGACTAGACTTCCCCGAGCAGTACTTC
CATSEGLDFPEQYF
>NA|TRBJ2-1|TRBD2|TRBV20-1
TGCAGTGCTAGACCGAGCGGGAAGAGCTCCTACAATGAGCAGTTCTTC
CSARPSGKSSYNEQFF
>few|TRBJ2-3|TRBD2|TRBV27
TGTGCCAGCAGCAAATCTAGCGGGAGGGCCACAGATACGCAGTATTTT
CASSKSSGRATDTQYF
>NA|TRBJ2-7|NA|TRBV28
TGTGCCAGCACCAAAGGACGGAGGGAGAGCTCCTACGAGCGGTACTTC
CASTKGRRESSYERYF
>few|TRBJ1-4|NA|TRBV29-1
TGCAGCGCCCAGACAGGACCTGAAAAACTGTTTTTT
CSAQTGPEKLFF
>many|TRBJ2-2|TRBD2|TRBV20-1
TGCAGTGCTGCCGGGACTAGCACCGGGGAGCTGTTTTTT
CSAAGTSTGELFF
>few|TRBJ2-7|TRBD1|TRBV3-1
TGTGCCAGCAGCTCTGGGACAGGGATTTCCTGCGAGCAGTACTTC
CASSSGTGISCEQYF